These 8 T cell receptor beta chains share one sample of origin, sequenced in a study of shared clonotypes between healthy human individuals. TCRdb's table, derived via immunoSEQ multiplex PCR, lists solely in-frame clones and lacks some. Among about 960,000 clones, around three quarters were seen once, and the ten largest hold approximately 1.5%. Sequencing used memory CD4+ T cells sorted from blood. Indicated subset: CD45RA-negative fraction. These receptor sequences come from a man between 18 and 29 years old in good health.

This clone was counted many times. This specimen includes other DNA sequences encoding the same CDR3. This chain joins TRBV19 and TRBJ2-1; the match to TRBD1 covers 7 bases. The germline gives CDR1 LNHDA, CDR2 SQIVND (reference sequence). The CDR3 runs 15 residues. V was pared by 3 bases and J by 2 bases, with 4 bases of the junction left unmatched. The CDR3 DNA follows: TGTGCCAGTAGTATTGAGGGGGCCGCCTACAATGAGCAGTTCTTC. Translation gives CASSIEGAAYNEQFF.

The CDR3 DNA sequence: TGTGCCAGCAGCGTAGGAACCCCGGGCTACAATGAGCAGTTCTTC. Translation: CASSVGTPGYNEQFF. The V and J genes are TRBV9 and TRBJ2-1; D call uncertain. CDR1 is SGDLS, CDR2 YYNGEE, per germline. Trimming took off 0 bases at V and 3 bases at J, with 10 bases between the two ends. The length of the CDR3 is 15 residues.

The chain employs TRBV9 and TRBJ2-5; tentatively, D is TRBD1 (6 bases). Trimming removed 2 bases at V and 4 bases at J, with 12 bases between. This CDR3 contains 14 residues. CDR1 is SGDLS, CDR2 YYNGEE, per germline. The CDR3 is CASSVGQKPETQYF. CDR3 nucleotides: TGTGCCAGCAGCGTGGGACAAAAACCAGAGACCCAGTACTTC.

The CDR3 nucleotides read TGTGCCAGCAGCGTAGAGGGCAGGGTGAACTATGGCTACACCTTC. Translated: CASSVEGRVNYGYTF. This chain uses TRBV9 with TRBJ1-2; TRBD1 might be the D (5 bases). From germline, CDR1 is SGDLS and CDR2 YYNGEE. This CDR3 comprises 15 residues. Trimming removed 0 bases at V and 2 bases at J, with 11 bases between.

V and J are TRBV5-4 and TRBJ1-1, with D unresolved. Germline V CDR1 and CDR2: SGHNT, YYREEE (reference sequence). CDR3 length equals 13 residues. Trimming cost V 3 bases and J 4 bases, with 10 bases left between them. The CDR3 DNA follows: TGTGCCAGCAGCTCCAGAGATTTCACTGAAGCTTTCTTT. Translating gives CASSSRDFTEAFF.

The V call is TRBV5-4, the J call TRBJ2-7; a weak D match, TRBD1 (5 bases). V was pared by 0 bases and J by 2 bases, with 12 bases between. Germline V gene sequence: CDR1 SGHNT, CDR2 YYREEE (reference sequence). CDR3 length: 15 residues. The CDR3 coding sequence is TGTGCCAGCAGCTTGGGAACAGGCCTTACCTACGAGCAGTACTTC. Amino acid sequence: CASSLGTGLTYEQYF. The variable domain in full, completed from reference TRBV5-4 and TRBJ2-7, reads ETGVTQSPTHLIKTRGQQVTLRCSSQSGHNTVSWYQQALGQGPQFIFQYYREEENGRGNFPPRFSGLQFPNYSSELNVNALELDDSALYLCASSLGTGLTYEQYFGPGTRLTVT.

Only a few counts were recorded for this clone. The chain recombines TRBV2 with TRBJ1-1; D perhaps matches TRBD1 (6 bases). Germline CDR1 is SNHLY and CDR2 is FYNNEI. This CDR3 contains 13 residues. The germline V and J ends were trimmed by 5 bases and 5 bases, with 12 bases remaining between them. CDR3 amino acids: CASSIAGTTEAFF. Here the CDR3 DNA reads TGTGCCAGCAGTATAGCCGGGACAACTGAAGCTTTCTTT.

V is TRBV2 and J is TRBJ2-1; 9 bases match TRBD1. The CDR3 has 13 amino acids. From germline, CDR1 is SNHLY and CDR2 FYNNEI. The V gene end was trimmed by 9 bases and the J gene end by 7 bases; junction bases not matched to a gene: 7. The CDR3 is CASSRDRVNEQFF. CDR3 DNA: TGTGCCAGTTCCCGGGACAGGGTTAATGAGCAGTTCTTC.